These 30 T cell receptor beta chains were sequenced from one sample in a study of response to subunit inactivated influenza vaccine. TCRdb independently ran MiXCR on the RT-PCR reads; one entry per CDR3 protein. The sample holds fewer than 600,000 distinct CDR3 sequences; approximately 7.2% are singletons and the top ten take approximately 14%. The sample consisted of PBMCs from blood, taken approximately 25 months after vaccination. The receptors shown here come from a man between 50 and 75 years old who received an inactivated influenza vaccine.

The V and J genes are TRBV9 and TRBJ2-7; 7 nucleotides align to TRBD1. The CDR3 totals 16 residues. Germline CDR1 SGDLS, CDR2 YYNGEE. The J segment lost 2 bases and the V segment lost 3 bases, leaving 11 bases of the junction unmatched. The CDR3 nucleotides read TGTGCCAGCAGCGGACGGGACAGACTAACCCCCTACGAGCAGTACTTC. Amino acid sequence: CASSGRDRLTPYEQYF.

The genes are TRBV7-6 and TRBJ2-2, with D maybe TRBD1 (8 bases). This CDR3 is built from 15 residues. CDR1 SGHVS and CDR2 FNYEAQ come from the germline V gene. V dropped 5 bases and J dropped 5 bases, with 15 bases sitting between them. The CDR3 DNA sequence: TGTGCCAGCAGCGACAGGGGACTATGGACCGGGGAGCTGTTTTTT. Translation: CASSDRGLWTGELFF.

This clonotype turned up a few times. This chain joins TRBV5-1 and TRBJ1-1; D gene uncertain. Germline V gene sequence: CDR1 SGHRS, CDR2 YFSETQ. The CDR3 has 13 residues. Trimming stripped 1 base from V and 5 bases from J, with 9 bases between. The CDR3 coding sequence is TGCGCCAGCAGCTTGAATGGTGGGACTGAAGCTTTCTTT. Encoded protein: CASSLNGGTEAFF.

Ten or more counts support this clonotype. Written as DNA, the CDR3 is TGTGCCACAGGACTAGCGGTTAATGAGCAGTTCTTC. Protein: CATGLAVNEQFF. The J gene is TRBJ2-1, the V gene TRBV10-3; 10 nucleotides match TRBD2. Germline CDR1 ENHRY, CDR2 SYGVKD. The CDR3 runs 12 residues. J gave up 7 bases and V 10 bases, and 4 bases lay outside the gene matches.

This clonotype occurred a few times. V is TRBV20-1 and J is TRBJ2-1, with a possible D match to TRBD2 (5 bases). V was cut by 0 bases and J by 8 bases, with 17 bases left in between. Per germline, CDR1 DFQATT and CDR2 SNEGSKA (reference sequence). This CDR3 contains 15 residues. The chain's CDR3 is CSARERSGPSDEQFF. DNA of the CDR3: TGCAGTGCTAGAGAACGGAGCGGACCGAGCGATGAGCAGTTCTTC.

The V and J genes are TRBV7-9 and TRBJ2-3; 11 bases map to TRBD2. Looked up from germline, CDR1 is SEHNR and CDR2 is FQNEAQ (reference sequence). Germline trimming cut 1 base from V and 4 bases from J; bases unmatched to any gene: 4. CDR3 length: 16 amino acids. The CDR3: CASSLVETSGADTQYF. Written as DNA, the CDR3 is TGTGCCAGCAGCTTAGTCGAGACTAGCGGGGCAGATACGCAGTATTTT.

This clonotype was counted ten times or more. The chain recombines TRBV29-1 with TRBJ2-2; D is undetermined. There are 15 residues in the CDR3. The V gene's germline CDR1 is SQVTM and CDR2 ANQGSEA. V was clipped by 0 bases and J by 3 bases, with 11 bases between them. DNA for the CDR3: TGCAGCGTTGAAGATGGGGTCGGGTACACCGGGGAGCTGTTTTTT. Its protein product is CSVEDGVGYTGELFF.

V and J are TRBV7-6 and TRBJ2-1; no reliable D call. The CDR3 totals 16 residues. The V gene lost 5 bases and the J gene lost 0 bases, with 14 bases spanning the gap. CDR1 is SGHVS, CDR2 FNYEAQ, per germline. CDR3 nucleotide sequence: TGTGCCAGCAGCCACCAATTGGGCGGCTCCTACAATGAGCAGTTCTTC. Amino acid sequence: CASSHQLGGSYNEQFF.

CDR3: CASSYSFGGRGSTDTQYF. CDR3 nucleotide sequence: TGTGCCAGCAGTTACTCTTTTGGAGGGCGGGGGAGCACAGATACGCAGTATTTT. The V gene is TRBV6-5, the J gene TRBJ2-3; TRBD2 aligns across 7 bases. Trimming cost V 0 bases and J 0 bases; bases outside gene matches: 9. There are 18 residues in the CDR3. Germline CDR1 and CDR2: MNHEY and SVGAGI.

This clonotype appeared a few times. The genes are TRBV12-3 or TRBV12-4 and TRBJ1-2; tentative D call: TRBD1 (5 bases). The CDR3 has 14 residues. Trimming took off 2 bases at V and 2 bases at J, with 9 bases between the two ends. CDR3 bases: TGTGCCAGCAGTTTATCAGGGATAAACTATGGCTACACCTTC. This encodes CASSLSGINYGYTF.

This clonotype has a handful of counts. V is TRBV2 and J is TRBJ2-1; perhaps TRBD2 as D (5 bases). The CDR3 runs 15 residues. V dropped 1 base and J dropped 5 bases, with 12 bases sitting between them. The V gene's germline CDR1 is SNHLY and CDR2 FYNNEI. For the CDR3, the DNA is TGTGCCAGCAGTGAAGAAGCACTAGGGAACAATGAGCAGTTCTTC. Translating gives CASSEEALGNNEQFF.

CDR3 protein: CAIRTDRVGGELFF. The CDR3 DNA reads TGTGCCATCAGGACTGACAGGGTGGGCGGGGAGCTGTTTTTT. The chain carries TRBV10-3 and TRBJ2-2; 7 nucleotides match TRBD1. The J segment lost 7 bases and the V segment lost 6 bases, leaving 8 bases of the junction unmatched. CDR1 is ENHRY, CDR2 SYGVKD, per germline. The CDR3 totals 14 residues.

This clonotype was observed a few times. The CDR3 coding sequence is TGTGCCATCAGTAACGGACAGGGGGCCCGCACCGGGGAGCTGTTTTTT. Translation: CAISNGQGARTGELFF. The V call is TRBV10-3, the J call TRBJ2-2; 11 nucleotides match TRBD1. V gave up 5 bases and J gave up 4 bases; unmatched junction bases: 6. Germline assignment: CDR1 ENHRY and CDR2 SYGVKD. This CDR3 region has 16 residues.

This clonotype was found a few times. This sequence joins TRBV20-1 and TRBJ1-4; 9 bases match TRBD1. V shed 2 bases and J 15 bases; nucleotides not matched to a gene: 10. CDR1 is DFQATT, CDR2 SNEGSKA, per germline (reference sequence). The CDR3 runs 13 residues. The CDR3 DNA is TGCAGTGCTAGAAGGACAGGGGATTCGAACATGTTTTTT. Its protein product is CSARRTGDSNMFF.

The chain employs TRBV20-1 and TRBJ2-5, with 8 bases aligning to TRBD2. Trimming cost V 6 bases and J 4 bases; bases outside gene matches: 13. The CDR3 has 15 residues. The germline gives CDR1 DFQATT, CDR2 SNEGSKA (reference sequence). CDR3 DNA sequence: TGCAGTGCCGTAACGCCGGGGGGGCTCCGAGAGACCCAGTACTTC. Its translation: CSAVTPGGLRETQYF.

This clonotype was observed many times. The gene calls are TRBV29-1 and TRBJ2-5, with D perhaps matching TRBD1 (5 bases). Germline values: CDR1 SQVTM, CDR2 ANQGSEA. The germline V and J ends were trimmed by 4 bases and 2 bases, with 14 bases remaining between them. The CDR3 has 14 amino acids. DNA of the CDR3: TGCAGCGTTGTCCAGGGTGGGGTTCAAGAGACCCAGTACTTC. This encodes CSVVQGGVQETQYF.

This clonotype was counted at least ten times. The rearrangement links TRBV12-3 or TRBV12-4 to TRBJ2-5, with 10 bases fitting TRBD1. CDR3 size: 14 residues. V gave up 5 bases and J gave up 5 bases; unmatched junction bases: 5. In DNA, the CDR3 is TGTGCCAGCAGTCGACAGGGGGCGCGGGAGACCCAGTACTTC. Translating gives CASSRQGARETQYF.

The genes are TRBV4-3 and TRBJ2-2; 10 bases are shared with TRBD1. Trimming took 0 bases from V and 6 from J; bases not matched to a gene: 4. From germline, CDR1 is LGHNA and CDR2 YSLEER. The CDR3 totals 16 residues. CDR3 region: CASSQDRQGAPGELFF. The CDR3 DNA is TGCGCCAGCAGCCAAGATCGACAGGGGGCGCCCGGGGAGCTGTTTTTT.

The V and J genes are TRBV20-1 and TRBJ2-3, with TRBD2 matching 10 bases. V was clipped by 5 bases and J by 1 base; unmatched bases: 6. Germline values: CDR1 DFQATT, CDR2 SNEGSKA (reference sequence). The CDR3 is 15 residues long. CDR3: CSAQTLAGGTDTQYF. For the CDR3, the DNA is TGCAGTGCTCAGACCCTAGCGGGAGGCACAGATACGCAGTATTTT.

The sample holds one count of this clonotype. Possible read error: a much larger clone is one base away. The chain is built from TRBV11-2 and TRBJ2-3; D is possibly TRBD2 (5 bases). Germline loops: CDR1 SGHAT, CDR2 FQNNGV. The CDR3 has 15 amino acids. The CDR3 DNA reads as TGTGCCAGCAGCCGATTCGAGGGTAGCGCAGATACGCTGTATTTT. Its protein is CASSRFEGSADTLYF.

This clonotype was found many times. V and J are TRBV20-1 and TRBJ2-2, with D unresolved. Germline V gives CDR1 DFQATT, CDR2 SNEGSKA (reference sequence). Trimming pared 1 base from V and 1 base from J, leaving 7 bases between. The CDR3 spans 14 residues. CDR3: CSARGTLNTGELFF. CDR3 sequence (DNA): TGCAGTGCTAGAGGGACCTTGAACACCGGGGAGCTGTTTTTT.

Many counts were recorded for this clonotype. The V gene is TRBV29-1, the J gene TRBJ2-1; D gene ambiguous. Per the germline V gene, CDR1 is SQVTM and CDR2 is ANQGSEA. V was clipped by 0 bases and J by 7 bases, with 10 bases between them. The length of the CDR3 is 13 residues. The CDR3 sequence is CSVEDKKRNEQFF. The CDR3 DNA follows: TGCAGCGTTGAAGATAAAAAACGAAATGAGCAGTTCTTC.

The chain is built from TRBV30 and TRBJ1-1, with unresolved D. CDR1 is GTSNPN, CDR2 SVGIG, per germline (reference sequence). The CDR3 has 13 residues. Deletions cut 3 bases from V and 1 base from J, with 9 bases between. CDR3 coding DNA: TGTGCCTGGAGGCGGACGCAGAACACTGAAGCTTTCTTT. Its protein is CAWRRTQNTEAFF.

The rearrangement joins TRBV4-3 to TRBJ2-2; tentatively, D is TRBD1 (5 bases). Trimming shortened V by 1 base and J by 6 bases, and 15 bases separated the two germline ends. Germline lookup yields CDR1 LGHNA and CDR2 YSLEER. The length of the CDR3 is 16 residues. CDR3 in DNA: TGCGCCAGCAGCCAAGGGCAGGGAAATGGCGCCGGGGAGCTGTTTTTT. This translates into CASSQGQGNGAGELFF.

This rearrangement joins TRBV20-1 to TRBJ2-7; the D call may be TRBD1 or TRBD2 (5 bases each). This CDR3 is built from 13 residues. Deletions cut 3 bases from V and 5 bases from J, with 14 bases between. Germline values: CDR1 DFQATT, CDR2 SNEGSKA (reference sequence). This CDR3 is CSARIGTSHEQYF. In nucleotides, the CDR3 is TGCAGTGCTAGGATTGGGACGTCGCACGAGCAGTACTTC.

The chain combines TRBV19 with TRBJ2-5, with D hard to call. V gave up 5 bases and J gave up 5 bases, with 15 bases separating them. Per germline, CDR1 LNHDA and CDR2 SQIVND (reference sequence). CDR3 length: 14 amino acids. CDR3 residues: CASSPPQLRETQYF. In DNA form, the CDR3 reads TGTGCCAGTAGTCCCCCACAGCTTCGGGAGACCCAGTACTTC.

V and J are TRBV12-3 or TRBV12-4 and TRBJ1-5; D not certain. V dropped 3 bases and J dropped 6 bases, with 15 bases sitting between them. The CDR3 runs to 15 residues. The CDR3 coding sequence is TGTGCCAGCAGTTTTGGTTTGATGAATGGTCAGCCCCAGCATTTT. As protein: CASSFGLMNGQPQHF.

Only a few counts were recorded for this clonotype. The V gene is TRBV6-6, the J gene TRBJ1-5; D not resolved. The CDR3 sequence is 11 residues long. V was pared by 2 bases and J by 5 bases, with 1 base between. CDR1 MNHNY and CDR2 SVGAGI come from the germline V gene (reference sequence). The CDR3 nucleotides read TGTGCCAGCAGTTACGATCAGCCCCAGCATTTT. This gives the protein CASSYDQPQHF.

In its sample, this clonotype was seen a few times. The chain links TRBV6-5 to TRBJ2-2; D may be TRBD1 or TRBD2 (5 bases each). This CDR3 contains 16 residues. CDR1 MNHEY and CDR2 SVGAGI come from the germline V gene. Trimming left V 2 bases short and J 6 bases short, with 16 bases between. CDR3 in amino acids: CASSYLRDLNPGELFF. The CDR3 coding sequence is TGTGCCAGCAGTTACCTCCGGGACCTAAACCCCGGGGAGCTGTTTTTT.

The rearrangement joins TRBV5-1 to TRBJ2-1; 11 bases agree with TRBD1. Germline values: CDR1 SGHRS, CDR2 YFSETQ. V shed 0 bases, J shed 6 bases, and the junction held 2 bases outside the gene matches. This CDR3 region has 15 residues. The CDR3 nucleotides are TGCGCCAGCAGCTTGGGGGGACAGGGGGGCAATGAGCAGTTCTTC. It translates to CASSLGGQGGNEQFF.